The rows below give T cell receptor beta chains drawn from one sample of a study of identical twins. TCRdb re-called the 5' RACE reads through MiXCR, storing one row per CDR3 protein. The repertoire holds 450,000 or so distinct CDR3 sequences, with 13% to 15% as singletons. The same specimen was also included in a second study, on yellow fever vaccine responses in identical twins.

The sequenced sample was CD4+ T cells sorted from blood. All receptors derive from a woman aged 18-29 years in good health. The CDR3 runs from the conserved cysteine through the conserved F or W. The D gene is left open where the match is weak. Size tells how often a clone was seen (once, few, many) or the class of an expanded clone, and some rows leave it out.

d_gene: -; v_gene: TRBV6-1; abundance: -; j_gene: TRBJ1-5; CDR3aa: CASSESYSNQPQHF; CDR3nt: TGTGCCAGCAGTGAAAGCTATAGCAATCAGCCCCAGCATTTT
d_gene: TRBD1; v_gene: TRBV6-2/TRBV6-3; abundance: few; j_gene: TRBJ2-7; CDR3aa: CASSYSLGTAYEQYF; CDR3nt: TGTGCCAGCAGTTACTCGTTGGGGACAGCCTACGAGCAGTACTTC
d_gene: -; v_gene: TRBV6-1; abundance: -; j_gene: TRBJ2-7; CDR3aa: CASSPAGTPYEQYF; CDR3nt: TGTGCCAGCAGCCCGGCAGGGACACCTTACGAGCAGTACTTC
d_gene: -; v_gene: TRBV6-2/TRBV6-3; abundance: -; j_gene: TRBJ2-1; CDR3aa: CASSYTAGGDEQFF; CDR3nt: TGTGCCAGCAGTTACACGGCCGGGGGCGATGAGCAGTTCTTC
d_gene: -; v_gene: TRBV10-3; abundance: -; j_gene: TRBJ2-3; CDR3aa: CAISESEGTGTQYF; CDR3nt: TGTGCCATCAGTGAGTCGGAGGGCACAGGTACGCAGTATTTT
d_gene: TRBD1; v_gene: TRBV3-1; abundance: -; j_gene: TRBJ1-6; CDR3aa: CASSPGTVDNSPLHF; CDR3nt: TGTGCCAGCAGCCCCGGGACAGTAGATAATTCACCCCTCCACTTT
d_gene: -; v_gene: TRBV24-1; abundance: -; j_gene: TRBJ2-1; CDR3aa: CATSPLRHDEQFF; CDR3nt: TGTGCCACCAGCCCCCTGAGGCACGATGAGCAGTTCTTC
d_gene: -; v_gene: TRBV9; abundance: many; j_gene: TRBJ1-1; CDR3aa: CASSESTVNTEAFF; CDR3nt: TGTGCCAGCAGCGAATCGACAGTGAACACTGAAGCTTTCTTT
d_gene: TRBD1; v_gene: TRBV4-3; abundance: -; j_gene: TRBJ2-3; CDR3aa: CASGRQGSTDTQYF; CDR3nt: TGCGCCAGCGGGCGACAGGGGAGCACAGATACGCAGTATTTT
d_gene: -; v_gene: TRBV7-3; abundance: -; j_gene: TRBJ2-1; CDR3aa: CASSPLAAGRVEQFF; CDR3nt: TGTGCCAGCAGCCCCCTCGCGGCAGGACGGGTTGAGCAGTTCTTC
d_gene: -; v_gene: TRBV5-4; abundance: few; j_gene: TRBJ2-3; CDR3aa: CAIEEMGGTDTQYF; CDR3nt: TGCGCCATCGAGGAAATGGGCGGCACAGATACGCAGTATTTT
d_gene: TRBD1; v_gene: TRBV28; abundance: once; j_gene: TRBJ2-7; CDR3aa: CASSLGGTGSSYEQYF; CDR3nt: TGTGCCAGCAGTTTGGGCGGGACAGGGTCATCCTACGAGCAGTACTTC
d_gene: -; v_gene: TRBV2; abundance: -; j_gene: TRBJ1-5; CDR3aa: CASSEIGGQPQHF; CDR3nt: TGTGCCAGCAGTGAGATTGGGGGACAGCCCCAGCATTTT
d_gene: -; v_gene: TRBV10-2; abundance: -; j_gene: TRBJ2-1; CDR3aa: CASTGYLSSYNEQFF; CDR3nt: TGCGCCAGCACCGGATACTTGAGCTCCTACAATGAGCAGTTCTTC
d_gene: TRBD1; v_gene: TRBV9; abundance: few; j_gene: TRBJ1-6; CDR3aa: CASSEGQGASPLHF; CDR3nt: TGTGCCAGCAGCGAAGGACAGGGAGCTTCACCCCTCCACTTT
d_gene: -; v_gene: TRBV2; abundance: few; j_gene: TRBJ1-4; CDR3aa: CASSLTAFAEKLFF; CDR3nt: TGTGCCAGCAGCCTTACGGCTTTTGCTGAAAAACTGTTTTTT
d_gene: TRBD2; v_gene: TRBV3-1; abundance: -; j_gene: TRBJ2-7; CDR3aa: CASSQVVPGGAYEQYF; CDR3nt: TGTGCCAGCAGCCAAGTCGTTCCGGGGGGTGCCTACGAGCAGTACTTC
d_gene: -; v_gene: TRBV27; abundance: few; j_gene: TRBJ2-5; CDR3aa: CASRVLGIQETQYF; CDR3nt: TGTGCCAGCAGGGTACTAGGAATTCAAGAGACCCAGTACTTC
d_gene: -; v_gene: TRBV4-2; abundance: -; j_gene: TRBJ1-4; CDR3aa: CASSQGDGGHGNEKLFF; CDR3nt: TGTGCCAGCAGCCAAGGGGACGGGGGGCACGGTAATGAAAAACTGTTTTTT
d_gene: -; v_gene: TRBV7-8; abundance: -; j_gene: TRBJ2-3; CDR3aa: CASSYRDSATDTQYF; CDR3nt: TGTGCCAGCAGCTACCGGGACTCAGCCACAGATACGCAGTATTTT
d_gene: -; v_gene: TRBV5-6; abundance: -; j_gene: TRBJ1-2; CDR3aa: CASSLGAGTIYGYTF; CDR3nt: TGTGCCAGCAGCTTGGGAGCAGGGACGATATATGGCTACACCTTC
d_gene: TRBD1; v_gene: TRBV5-1; abundance: many; j_gene: TRBJ2-1; CDR3aa: CASSVDGQAHNEQFF; CDR3nt: TGCGCCAGCAGCGTCGACGGACAGGCCCACAATGAGCAGTTCTTC
d_gene: -; v_gene: TRBV12-5; abundance: -; j_gene: TRBJ2-1; CDR3aa: CASGSRGTYNEQFF; CDR3nt: TGTGCTAGTGGTTCAAGAGGCACCTACAATGAGCAGTTCTTC
d_gene: TRBD2; v_gene: TRBV25-1; abundance: few; j_gene: TRBJ2-7; CDR3aa: CASSETRLAETSSYEQYF; CDR3nt: TGTGCCAGCAGTGAAACTCGACTAGCGGAAACCAGCTCCTACGAGCAGTACTTC
d_gene: TRBD2; v_gene: TRBV6-1; abundance: -; j_gene: TRBJ2-6; CDR3aa: CASRTSGSLVVLTF; CDR3nt: TGTGCCAGCAGGACTAGCGGGAGTCTGGTCGTCCTGACTTTC
d_gene: -; v_gene: TRBV20-1; abundance: -; j_gene: TRBJ1-5; CDR3aa: CSASRGVGQPQHF; CDR3nt: TGCAGTGCTAGTAGGGGTGTTGGGCAGCCCCAGCATTTT
d_gene: TRBD1; v_gene: TRBV5-1; abundance: few; j_gene: TRBJ2-7; CDR3aa: CASSFEGRGRPYEQYF; CDR3nt: TGCGCCAGCAGCTTCGAAGGCAGGGGGCGCCCCTACGAGCAGTACTTC
d_gene: TRBD2; v_gene: TRBV18; abundance: -; j_gene: TRBJ2-7; CDR3aa: CASSLKAGGTYEQYF; CDR3nt: TGTGCCAGCTCCCTTAAGGCGGGAGGCACCTACGAGCAGTACTTC
d_gene: -; v_gene: TRBV7-2; abundance: once; j_gene: TRBJ2-5; CDR3aa: CASSSQMGETQYF; CDR3nt: TGTGCCAGCAGCTCCCAGATGGGGGAGACCCAGTACTTC
d_gene: -; v_gene: TRBV5-6; abundance: -; j_gene: TRBJ2-7; CDR3aa: CASSAGHGIYEQYF; CDR3nt: TGTGCCAGCAGCGCGGGACATGGGATCTACGAGCAGTACTTC
d_gene: -; v_gene: TRBV12-3/TRBV12-4; abundance: -; j_gene: TRBJ2-1; CDR3aa: CASRETSNEQFF; CDR3nt: TGTGCCAGCAGGGAGACAAGCAATGAGCAGTTCTTC
d_gene: TRBD1; v_gene: TRBV24-1; abundance: -; j_gene: TRBJ2-3; CDR3aa: CATSDRTGFGDTQYF; CDR3nt: TGTGCCACCAGTGACCGGACAGGGTTTGGAGATACGCAGTATTTT
d_gene: TRBD2; v_gene: TRBV20-1; abundance: few; j_gene: TRBJ2-7; CDR3aa: CSARAGGNSYEQYF; CDR3nt: TGCAGTGCCAGAGCGGGAGGGAACTCCTACGAGCAGTACTTC
d_gene: TRBD2; v_gene: TRBV30; abundance: -; j_gene: TRBJ2-7; CDR3aa: CAYTSGRGPYEQYF; CDR3nt: TGTGCCTACACTAGCGGGAGGGGACCCTACGAGCAGTACTTC
d_gene: TRBD1; v_gene: TRBV6-1; abundance: -; j_gene: TRBJ2-7; CDR3aa: CASSAYRGSYEQYF; CDR3nt: TGTGCCAGCAGTGCGTACAGGGGTTCCTACGAGCAGTACTTC
d_gene: TRBD2; v_gene: TRBV7-9; abundance: -; j_gene: TRBJ2-2; CDR3aa: CASSTSGGPIVGELFF; CDR3nt: TGTGCCAGCAGCACCAGCGGGGGCCCGATCGTCGGGGAGCTGTTTTTT
d_gene: -; v_gene: TRBV3-1; abundance: -; j_gene: TRBJ2-1; CDR3aa: CASSPPGQLYNEQFF; CDR3nt: TGTGCCAGCAGCCCCCCCGGACAGCTCTACAATGAGCAGTTCTTC
d_gene: -; v_gene: TRBV14; abundance: -; j_gene: TRBJ2-7; CDR3aa: CASSSLGLYEQYF; CDR3nt: TGTGCCAGCAGCTCTCTGGGGCTCTACGAGCAGTACTTC
d_gene: TRBD2; v_gene: TRBV2; abundance: few; j_gene: TRBJ2-3; CDR3aa: CASSGDSGGGRDTQYF; CDR3nt: TGTGCCAGCAGTGGCGATAGCGGGGGGGGAAGAGATACGCAGTATTTT
d_gene: -; v_gene: TRBV5-1; abundance: few; j_gene: TRBJ1-6; CDR3aa: CASSWTESSYNSPLHF; CDR3nt: TGCGCCAGCAGCTGGACGGAGAGCTCCTATAATTCACCCCTCCACTTT
d_gene: -; v_gene: TRBV25-1; abundance: -; j_gene: TRBJ2-1; CDR3aa: CASDPGHSISYNEQFF; CDR3nt: TGTGCCAGCGATCCGGGACATTCTATCTCCTACAATGAGCAGTTCTTC
d_gene: TRBD1; v_gene: TRBV24-1; abundance: many; j_gene: TRBJ2-1; CDR3aa: CATSDQGQVVDEQFF; CDR3nt: TGTGCCACCAGTGACCAGGGACAGGTGGTGGATGAGCAGTTCTTC
d_gene: TRBD1; v_gene: TRBV7-9; abundance: few; j_gene: TRBJ2-2; CDR3aa: CASSDRDRVPNTGELFF; CDR3nt: TGTGCCAGCAGCGACCGGGACAGGGTCCCGAACACCGGGGAGCTGTTTTTT
d_gene: TRBD2; v_gene: TRBV9; abundance: -; j_gene: TRBJ2-7; CDR3aa: CASSASGVMYEQYF; CDR3nt: TGTGCCAGCAGCGCTAGCGGGGTGATGTACGAGCAGTACTTC